Each of the 27 T cell receptor beta chains below was sequenced from the same sample in a study of cytomegalovirus exposure and HLA in healthy donors. PCR used 60 Vbeta primers and 13 Jbeta primers. Repertoires were generated with immunoSEQ multiplex PCR, while TCRdb's copy carries only in-frame clones and drops some. The data show under 200,000 clones, with approximately 78% seen just once and around 0.8% held by the top ten. Sequences were obtained from PBMCs. The source is a woman aged 18-29 years in good health and CMV-seronegative.

The chain has TRBV10-3 and TRBJ2-2; TRBD2 agrees at 10 bases. V shed 6 bases and J 5 bases; nucleotides not matched to a gene: 9. In germline, CDR1 is ENHRY, CDR2 SYGVKD. This CDR3 is 16 amino acids long. The CDR3 spells CAIRGSGGTGTGELFF. CDR3 coding DNA: TGTGCCATCAGAGGTAGCGGGGGGACGGGTACCGGGGAGCTGTTTTTT.

This chain links TRBV6-5 with TRBJ1-2; D uncertain. Trimming took off 0 bases at V and 2 bases at J, with 7 bases between the two ends. This CDR3 region has 14 residues. Germline V lookup: CDR1 MNHEY, CDR2 SVGAGI. The DNA of the CDR3 is TGTGCCAGCAGTTACTCCGCCGGGAACTATGGCTACACCTTC. The encoded protein is CASSYSAGNYGYTF.

This clone was observed a single time. The gene calls are TRBV5-1 and TRBJ2-7; 9 bases map to TRBD1. This CDR3 region has 15 residues. Germline V gives CDR1 SGHRS, CDR2 YFSETQ. Trimming cost V 4 bases and J 0 bases; bases outside gene matches: 5. Here the CDR3 reads CASSPGQGASYEQYF. The CDR3 DNA follows: TGCGCCAGCAGCCCGGGACAGGGAGCCTCCTACGAGCAGTACTTC.

J is TRBJ2-1 and V is TRBV2; 13 bases are shared with TRBD2. The CDR3 has 16 amino acids. Germline V gene sequence: CDR1 SNHLY, CDR2 FYNNEI. V was pared by 4 bases and J by 3 bases, with 3 bases of the junction left unmatched. The CDR3 coding sequence is TGTGCCAGCAGTGGGAGGACTAGCGGGAGCTACAATGAGCAGTTCTTC. It yields the protein CASSGRTSGSYNEQFF. Together with reference TRBV2 and TRBJ2-1, the CDR3 gives the full variable domain: EPEVTQTPSHQVTQMGQEVILRCVPISNHLYFYWYRQILGQKVEFLVSFYNNEISEKSEIFDDQFSVERPDGSNFTLKIRSTKLEDSAMYFCASSGRTSGSYNEQFFGPGTRLTVL.

This clone has a handful of counts. The V call is TRBV6-5, the J call TRBJ1-5; D is unclear. Germline V lookup: CDR1 MNHEY, CDR2 SVGAGI. V was shortened by 2 bases and J by 3 bases, with 5 bases between the two germline ends. The CDR3 is 13 amino acids. CDR3 region: CASSYEVNQPQHF. The CDR3 region has the DNA TGTGCCAGCAGTTACGAGGTCAATCAGCCCCAGCATTTT.

The chain couples TRBV6-5 to TRBJ1-4; the match to TRBD1 covers 9 bases. This CDR3 comprises 15 residues. V lost 2 bases and J lost 7; bases outside the gene matches: 5. Germline-derived CDR1 and CDR2 are MNHEY and SVGAGI. CDR3 sequence: CASSYNRGLGEKLFF. Here the CDR3 DNA reads TGTGCCAGCAGTTACAACAGGGGGCTCGGTGAAAAACTGTTTTTT.

V and J are TRBV6-6 and TRBJ1-4; D uncertain. The ends were cut back, 6 bases at V and 0 bases at J, with 5 bases in the middle. The length of the CDR3 is 13 residues. Germline V gene data show CDR1 as MNHNY and CDR2 as SVGAGI (reference sequence). CDR3 in amino acids: CASRLATNEKLFF. CDR3 sequence (DNA): TGTGCCAGCAGACTAGCAACTAATGAAAAACTGTTTTTT.

The gene calls are TRBV2 and TRBJ1-5, with 8 bases lining up with TRBD1. The CDR3 has 16 residues. Germline V CDR1 and CDR2: SNHLY, FYNNEI. Trimming removed 6 bases from V and 6 bases from J; junction bases left unmatched: 13. The CDR3 nucleotides read TGTGCCAGCAGCGGAGGACAGGGCGGTATCGGTCAGCCCCAGCATTTT. Its translation: CASSGGQGGIGQPQHF. The entire variable domain, with the rest obtained from reference TRBV2 and TRBJ1-5, is as follows: EPEVTQTPSHQVTQMGQEVILRCVPISNHLYFYWYRQILGQKVEFLVSFYNNEISEKSEIFDDQFSVERPDGSNFTLKIRSTKLEDSAMYFCASSGGQGGIGQPQHFGDGTRLSIL.

V gene TRBV30 combines with J gene TRBJ1-4; 8 nucleotides line up with TRBD1. Germline V lookup: CDR1 GTSNPN, CDR2 SVGIG (reference sequence). Germline trimming cut 2 bases from V and 4 bases from J; bases unmatched to any gene: 6. This CDR3 comprises 15 residues. CDR3 DNA: TGTGCCTGGAGTCAAACAGGGGGAATTAATGAAAAACTGTTTTTT. Translated, it gives CAWSQTGGINEKLFF.

J is TRBJ2-3 and V is TRBV28, with a weak D call TRBD1 (5 bases). Germline-derived CDR1 and CDR2 are MDHEN and SYDVKM. CDR3 size: 12 residues. The germline V and J ends were trimmed by 7 bases and 5 bases, with 10 bases remaining between them. DNA for the CDR3: TGTGCCAGCATTGGGGCGGTAGATACGCAGTATTTT. Its translation is CASIGAVDTQYF. The whole variable domain, filled in from reference TRBV28 and TRBJ2-3, reads DVKVTQSSRYLVKRTGEKVFLECVQDMDHENMFWYRQDPGLGLRLIYFSYDVKMKEKGDIPEGYSVSREKKERFSLILESASTNQTSMYLCASIGAVDTQYFGPGTRLTVL.

The genes are TRBV4-1 and TRBJ1-4; D gene ambiguous. Germline V gives CDR1 MGHRA, CDR2 YSYEKL. CDR3 length equals 16 residues. V shed 4 bases and J shed 5 bases, with 17 bases lying between them. CDR3 loop: CASSPAREGENEKLFF. The CDR3 nucleotides are TGCGCCAGCAGCCCCGCAAGGGAGGGCGAGAATGAAAAACTGTTTTTT.

The chain carries TRBV18 and TRBJ2-2; TRBD2 aligns across 7 bases. This CDR3 has 18 amino acids. Germline V lookup: CDR1 KGHSH, CDR2 LQKENI. Trimming took 1 base from V and 4 from J; bases not matched to a gene: 12. CDR3 sequence: CASSPLTVTGRSTGELFF. DNA for the CDR3: TGTGCCAGCTCACCACTAACAGTCACCGGGAGGAGCACCGGGGAGCTGTTTTTT.

This clone has just a few counts. V is TRBV4-1 and J is TRBJ2-3; D is undetermined. The CDR3 contains 17 residues. Trimming took 3 bases from V and 3 from J, leaving 19 bases between them. The V gene's germline CDR1 is MGHRA and CDR2 YSYEKL. The CDR3 nucleotides read TGCGCCAGCAGCCACCACGACATGGGTTTCACTACAGATACGCAGTATTTT. It yields the protein CASSHHDMGFTTDTQYF.

V usage is TRBV29-1 and J usage is TRBJ1-2; TRBD1 is a possible D gene (5 bases). The CDR3 is made up of 14 amino acids. V was cut by 0 bases and J by 6 bases, with 14 bases left in between. Per germline, CDR1 SQVTM and CDR2 ANQGSEA. The CDR3 here is CSVEEKQVMDGYTF. The CDR3 DNA sequence: TGCAGCGTTGAAGAAAAACAGGTGATGGATGGCTACACCTTC.

The J gene is TRBJ2-1, the V gene TRBV6-5; 13 bases line up with TRBD2. The CDR3 extends over 15 amino acids. The germline V gene has CDR1 MNHEY and CDR2 SVGAGI. V dropped 2 bases and J dropped 8; count of bases not matched to a gene: 3. CDR3 residues: CASSYGLAGDHEQFF. CDR3 coding DNA: TGTGCCAGCAGTTACGGACTAGCGGGAGATCATGAGCAGTTCTTC.

The rearrangement links TRBV23-1 to TRBJ1-2, with a possible D match to TRBD1 (6 bases). TRBV23-1 is flagged as an ORF with uncertain function. The CDR3 totals 15 residues. V was cut by 0 bases and J by 8 bases, with 16 bases left in between. The CDR3 DNA follows: TGCGCCAGCAGTCAATCCTCGTCACAGGGATTCGGCTACACCTTC. Amino acid sequence: CASSQSSSQGFGYTF.

This clone was seen only a few times. This chain connects TRBV7-8 to TRBJ2-7; 9 bases map to TRBD1. The CDR3 totals 14 residues. The V segment lost 4 bases and the J segment 2 bases; nucleotides outside the gene matches: 3. The germline V gene has CDR1 SGHVS and CDR2 FQNEAQ. DNA of the CDR3: TGTGCCAGCAGCTCCTGGACAGGGGCCTACGAGCAGTACTTC. This sequence encodes CASSSWTGAYEQYF.

This chain joins TRBV18 and TRBJ1-3, with D perhaps TRBD1 (5 bases). This CDR3 is 15 amino acids long. The germline V gene has CDR1 KGHSH and CDR2 LQKENI. Trimming cost V 3 bases and J 1 base, with 10 bases left between them. Here the CDR3 DNA reads TGTGCCAGCTCACCCCGGACACAGTCTGGAAACACCATATATTTT. It translates to CASSPRTQSGNTIYF.

The chain joins TRBV4-2 to TRBJ2-7; 7 positions agree with TRBD1. Trimming at V came to 4 bases and at J to 5 bases, leaving 11 bases not matched to a gene. The germline V gene has CDR1 LGHNA and CDR2 YNFKEQ. The CDR3 runs to 15 residues. In DNA form, the CDR3 reads TGTGCCAGCAGCCGGGGACAGAATCTCCGGGACGAGCAGTACTTC. It specifies CASSRGQNLRDEQYF.

The V and J genes are TRBV13 and TRBJ2-1, with TRBD2 matching over 7 bases. The CDR3 runs 18 residues. From germline, CDR1 is PRHDT and CDR2 FYEKMQ (reference sequence). J gave up 8 bases and V 5 bases, and 21 bases lay outside the gene matches. The CDR3 protein is CASSPYPRAFNGGDEQFF. In DNA form, the CDR3 reads TGTGCCAGCAGCCCCTATCCCCGGGCGTTCAATGGGGGGGATGAGCAGTTCTTC.

The V call is TRBV28, the J call TRBJ1-1, with a weak D call TRBD1 (5 bases). The CDR3 has 15 amino acids. The V gene lost 3 bases and the J gene lost 8 bases, with 19 bases spanning the gap. The V gene's germline CDR1 is MDHEN and CDR2 SYDVKM. The CDR3 DNA reads as TGTGCCAGCAGTTTGGCCACAGGCGGGGCATCCGAAGCTTTCTTT. This encodes CASSLATGGASEAFF.

This sequence joins TRBV5-6 and TRBJ2-3; 12 bases align to TRBD2. V lost 4 bases, J lost 5 bases, and 17 bases stayed unmatched. The CDR3 has 19 residues. From germline, CDR1 is SGHDT and CDR2 YYEEEE. As DNA, the CDR3 is TGTGCCAGCAGCCCCATGGGACTAGCGGGCACTTTTGCACGAGATACGCAGTATTTT. Its translation is CASSPMGLAGTFARDTQYF.

The J gene is TRBJ2-7, the V gene TRBV11-2; D remains ambiguous. The germline V gene encodes CDR1 SGHAT and CDR2 FQNNGV. Trimming removed 1 base at V and 2 bases at J, with 12 bases between. CDR3 length: 15 amino acids. As DNA, the CDR3 is TGTGCCAGCAGCTTAGGAGGAACCTCCCCCTACGAGCAGTACTTC. Translating gives CASSLGGTSPYEQYF.

Details on this clone: Its ends do not fully match the called genes, so a read error is possible. The chain joins TRBV7-9 to TRBJ1-1; D might be TRBD1 (6 bases). The CDR3 covers 12 residues. Germline V gene data show CDR1 as SEHNR and CDR2 as FQNEAQ (reference sequence). The CDR3 coding sequence is TGTTCCAGCAGCTTAGCGGACAGAGAAGCTTTCTTT. This encodes CSSSLADREAFF.

J is TRBJ2-6 and V is TRBV2; 10 bases map to TRBD1. V shed 6 bases, J shed 4 bases, and the junction held 9 bases outside the gene matches. Per the germline V gene, CDR1 is SNHLY and CDR2 is FYNNEI. CDR3 length: 17 residues. The CDR3 loop is CASRRTGGTAGANVLTF. In DNA, the CDR3 is TGTGCCAGCAGACGGACAGGGGGTACGGCGGGGGCCAACGTCCTGACTTTC.

This chain connects TRBV2 to TRBJ2-1; D is unresolved. CDR1 SNHLY and CDR2 FYNNEI come from the germline V gene. There are 13 residues in the CDR3. V gave up 4 bases and J gave up 6 bases, with 10 bases separating them. CDR3 coding DNA: TGTGCCAGCAGTGGTGGTTATAGCAATGAGCAGTTCTTC. Translated: CASSGGYSNEQFF.

This clone was detected only a few times. The rearrangement uses TRBV19 and TRBJ2-7, with 9 bases matching TRBD1. Unmatched junction bases numbered 3, after V lost 6 bases and J lost 0 bases. Germline assignment: CDR1 LNHDA and CDR2 SQIVND (reference sequence). The CDR3 contains 14 residues. The CDR3 loop is CASSRTGVSYEQYF. For the CDR3, the DNA is TGTGCCAGTAGCAGGACAGGGGTCTCCTACGAGCAGTACTTC. Looking up the rest from reference TRBV19 and TRBJ2-7 gives the full variable domain: DGGITQSPKYLFRKEGQNVTLSCEQNLNHDAMYWYRQDPGQGLRLIYYSQIVNDFQKGDIAEGYSVSREKKESFPLTVTSAQKNPTAFYLCASSRTGVSYEQYFGPGTRLTVT.